One and the same sample provided the 30 T cell receptor beta chains below, sequenced in a study of T cells expressing NK-cell markers. TCRdb re-called the 5' RACE reads; one entry per CDR3 protein, DNA not given. Recorded for this sample: around 180,000 distinct CDR3 sequences. The sample taken for sequencing was blood T cells: a sorted CD56 or NKG2C T cell subset, CD4+ or CD8+ T cells, or bulk PBMC T cells (not recorded which). The receptors come from a man aged 18 to 70 in good health.

Here the CDR3 reads CASSPFPGNTIYF. The chain links TRBV12-3 or TRBV12-4 to TRBJ1-3. The CDR3 length is 13 residues.

CDR3 residues: CASSSIAESTDTQYF. The rearrangement joins TRBV7-9 to TRBJ2-3. Germline loops: CDR1 SEHNR, CDR2 FQNEAQ (reference sequence). The length of the CDR3 is 15 residues.

V gene TRBV25-1 combines with J gene TRBJ1-2; the D call of TRBD1 rests on TCRdb alone, since no DNA is present to check it. There are 13 residues in the CDR3. Germline-derived CDR1 and CDR2 are MGHDK and SYGVNS. CDR3: CASSTGLVHGYTF.

J is TRBJ2-7 and V is TRBV3-1; lacking DNA, the TRBD1 call made by TCRdb goes unchecked. The CDR3 loop spans 16 amino acids. Germline V gives CDR1 LGHDT, CDR2 YNNKEL (reference sequence). This CDR3 reads CASSQGWDSLSYEQYF.

V usage is TRBV10-3 and J usage is TRBJ2-7; TCRdb lists TRBD2, though no DNA is available to test this call. Germline loops: CDR1 ENHRY, CDR2 SYGVKD. The CDR3 consists of 12 residues. The CDR3 loop is CAMGLNPYEQYF.

V and J are TRBV9 and TRBJ2-3. This CDR3 is built from 14 residues. Germline V lookup: CDR1 SGDLS, CDR2 YYNGEE. The chain's CDR3 is CASSVSGVGGTQYF.

The V gene is TRBV19, the J gene TRBJ2-1; TCRdb designates TRBD1, a call that cannot be tested without DNA. The CDR3 runs 15 residues. CDR1 LNHDA and CDR2 SQIVND come from the germline V gene (reference sequence). CDR3 amino acids: CASSIPGLGRNEQFF.

The V and J genes are TRBV7-9 and TRBJ2-3; TCRdb lists TRBD1, though no DNA is available to test this call. CDR3 length: 15 residues. Germline values: CDR1 SEHNR, CDR2 FQNEAQ (reference sequence). The CDR3 loop is CASSSRDSITDTQYF.

The J gene is TRBJ2-7, the V gene TRBV20-1. This CDR3 spans 14 amino acids. Germline CDR1 reads DFQATT; CDR2 reads SNEGSKA (reference sequence). CDR3 sequence: CSARDWHNHYEQYF.

The chain couples TRBV12-3 or TRBV12-4 to TRBJ1-4; the TCRdb call, TRBD1, lacks DNA for checking. This CDR3 region has 17 residues. The CDR3 region is CASAPDRAFVTNEKLFF.

This chain links TRBV28 with TRBJ2-7; lacking DNA, the TRBD2 call made by TCRdb goes unchecked. Germline assignment: CDR1 MDHEN and CDR2 SYDVKM. This CDR3 comprises 16 residues. The CDR3 sequence: CASSLESGTSIYEQYF.

The genes are TRBV11-1 and TRBJ1-2; the TCRdb D gene call, TRBD1, has no DNA to confirm it. Germline V gene lookup returns CDR1 SGHAT and CDR2 FQDESV (reference sequence). The CDR3 runs to 20 residues. The CDR3 protein is CASRHAAHPGTGDLLYGYTF.

The rearrangement joins TRBV6-5 to TRBJ1-5. CDR3 size: 15 residues. Germline-derived CDR1 and CDR2 are MNHEY and SVGAGI. The CDR3 sequence is CASSYSARGNQPQHF.

V usage is TRBV14 and J usage is TRBJ2-1; TCRdb lists TRBD1, though no DNA is available to test this call. Germline assignment: CDR1 SGHDN and CDR2 FVKESK. The CDR3 totals 13 residues. CDR3 sequence: CASSQAGGGEQFF.

The chain is built from TRBV13 and TRBJ2-7; there is no DNA to check the TCRdb D call of TRBD1. The CDR3 covers 14 residues. Germline CDR1 and CDR2: PRHDT and FYEKMQ (reference sequence). The CDR3 is CASSDRDRGGEQYF.

This chain connects TRBV28 to TRBJ2-7; TCRdb names TRBD1, which stays unverified in the absence of DNA. The CDR3 extends over 13 amino acids. From germline, CDR1 is MDHEN and CDR2 SYDVKM. The CDR3 loop reads CASSSYYRGEQYF.

The J gene is TRBJ1-1, the V gene TRBV27; checking the TCRdb D call of TRBD1 is not possible without DNA. Germline loops: CDR1 MNHEY, CDR2 SMNVEV (reference sequence). CDR3 size: 13 residues. CDR3 in amino acids: CASQGQGAGGAFF.

The chain employs TRBV29-1 and TRBJ2-5; as DNA is missing, the TRBD1 call by TCRdb cannot be tested. The CDR3 length is 15 residues. The germline V gene encodes CDR1 SQVTM and CDR2 ANQGSEA. The CDR3: CSAEDLGQGGKTQYF.

The CDR3 is CASSPVGSGGAYETQYF. This chain connects TRBV9 to TRBJ2-5; absent DNA, TCRdb's TRBD2 call cannot be checked. Germline values: CDR1 SGDLS, CDR2 YYNGEE. The CDR3 has 17 residues.

The J gene is TRBJ2-2, the V gene TRBV6-1; TCRdb proposes TRBD1, but this gene call is untestable without DNA. The CDR3 extends over 15 amino acids. Germline V gene lookup returns CDR1 MNHNS and CDR2 SASEGT. The CDR3 reads CASRRETGMAGELFF.

This chain connects TRBV5-8 to TRBJ1-2. The CDR3 consists of 13 residues. CDR1 and CDR2 (germline): SGHTS, YDEGEE. The CDR3 protein is CASSFRGFYGYTF. The full variable domain, with the rest looked up from reference TRBV5-8 and TRBJ1-2, is EAGVTQSPTHLIKTRGQQATLRCSPISGHTSVYWYQQALGLGLQFLLWYDEGEERNRGNFPPRFSGRQFPNYSSELNVNALELEDSALYLCASSFRGFYGYTFGSGTRLTVV.

The J gene is TRBJ1-5, the V gene TRBV18; TCRdb calls TRBD1, which cannot be checked without DNA. Germline V gene lookup returns CDR1 KGHSH and CDR2 LQKENI. This CDR3 has 14 residues. The CDR3: CASSHTGADQPQHF.

The genes are TRBV28 and TRBJ1-3; TCRdb designates TRBD1, a call that cannot be tested without DNA. The CDR3 extends over 17 amino acids. CDR1 and CDR2 from the germline V gene are MDHEN and SYDVKM. The CDR3 sequence: CASSLSYRDRDHPTIYF.

The rearrangement joins TRBV29-1 to TRBJ1-2. This CDR3 spans 14 amino acids. In germline, CDR1 is SQVTM, CDR2 ANQGSEA. The CDR3: CSAAPFSANYGYTF.

This sequence joins TRBV6-5 and TRBJ2-7; TCRdb designates TRBD1, a call that cannot be tested without DNA. The CDR3 extends over 15 amino acids. Germline CDR1 is MNHEY and CDR2 is SVGAGI. The chain's CDR3 is CASSYWAGGNYEQYF.

The chain is built from TRBV6-1 and TRBJ1-1; the D call from TCRdb, TRBD1, cannot be confirmed without DNA. The length of the CDR3 is 14 residues. Germline assignment: CDR1 MNHNS and CDR2 SASEGT. CDR3 protein: CASSPQGARTEAFF.

The rearrangement uses TRBV2 and TRBJ2-7; TCRdb's D call of TRBD1 is untestable without DNA. The CDR3 totals 13 residues. Germline loops: CDR1 SNHLY, CDR2 FYNNEI. Here the CDR3 reads CATPGHSPNEQYF.

The V call is TRBV9, the J call TRBJ2-2; the D call from TCRdb, TRBD2, cannot be confirmed without DNA. The CDR3 length is 17 residues. CDR1 SGDLS and CDR2 YYNGEE come from the germline V gene. The chain's CDR3 is CASSPYPRAVNTGELFF.

This sequence joins TRBV25-1 and TRBJ1-2. This CDR3 is built from 13 residues. Germline V gene data show CDR1 as MGHDK and CDR2 as SYGVNS. CDR3 loop: CASSESTAYGYTF.

Here the CDR3 reads CASSQSRDGDLNEKLFF. The chain is built from TRBV23-1 and TRBJ1-4; the TRBD1 assignment by TCRdb is unverifiable without DNA. TRBV23-1 is treated as an ORF (open reading frame) with a function not yet certain. The CDR3 spans 17 residues.